This T cell receptor beta chain originates from a study of blood T cell repertoires in COVID-19 (TCRdb year 2020). General notes on the study: Collaborator samples came from the United States, Italy and Spain and covered acute and convalescent phases of COVID-19. The material from the prospective study consisted of cDNA or gDNA derived from T cells, B-cell-depleted T cells, or PBMCs. The dataset comprised deeply sampled blood TCRbeta repertoires from subjects exposed to, actively infected with, or recovered from COVID-19. The repertoires were made available in a free public database intended to serve as a resource for research on the immune response to SARS-CoV-2. Samples were obtained from the ongoing ImmuneRACE study (first 160 participants) and from 1,254 subjects provided by 6 global collaborators. Sample metadata almost always included a de-identified subject ID, COVID-19 status, age in years and sex. HLA class I and class II types, where available, came from metadata supplied by the sample provider rather than from assay-based typing. Broader findings and caveats from the paper: The quantity of clinical and demographic metadata differed by source and by participant and was supplied without curation.

Each collaborating institution followed its own protocols to collect whole blood in K2EDTA tubes. For TCRbeta analysis, collaborators shipped samples in one of three forms: frozen whole blood, isolated PBMCs, or DNA extracted from either of those sample types. The count of this clone is one. What antigen it recognizes has not been identified. No per-base quality is available; no much larger clone lies one base away. TCRbeta CDR3 regions were amplified from genomic DNA by means of the immunoSEQ Assay, a bias-controlled multiplex PCR. The authors' pipeline ran thus. The number of nucleated cells in each sample was estimated by amplification of reference gene primers within the assay. To quantify the absolute abundance of each unique TCRbeta CDR3 rearrangement, sequence reads were collapsed and filtered. For each sample, productive Simpson clonality was calculated as the square root of Simpson's diversity index across productive rearrangements. The table comes from immuneACCESS by way of TCRdb, which keeps in-frame sequences with V and J called. Part of the clones is missing from these tables; in studies checked, under half for an unresolved V gene and the rest for unknown reasons. That table is the source of V, J and clone size, and D and trimming were worked out from the DNA. In this sample the table shows 30,000 to 45,000 clones, roughly 90% of which occur a single time. 12% of the sample is held by the ten biggest clonotypes.

Sequences MNHNS (CDR1) and SASEGT (CDR2) are obtained from the germline V gene. There are 14 amino acids in the CDR3, from cysteine to phenylalanine inclusive. The entry retains the CDR3 DNA only, 42 bases that are in frame from base 1. V ends up 2 bases short and J 3 bases short, with an unmatched junction base count of 4. The chain is encoded by TRBV6-1 joined to TRBJ2-7; 7 of the junction bases match TRBD2. The TCR comes from a man aged 70 or older with acute or convalescent COVID-19. Source material: peripheral blood. At the DNA level, the sequence is TGTGCCAGCAGTGAAACGGGGGGAGACTACGAGCAGTACTTC. Its amino acids are CASSETGGDYEQYF.